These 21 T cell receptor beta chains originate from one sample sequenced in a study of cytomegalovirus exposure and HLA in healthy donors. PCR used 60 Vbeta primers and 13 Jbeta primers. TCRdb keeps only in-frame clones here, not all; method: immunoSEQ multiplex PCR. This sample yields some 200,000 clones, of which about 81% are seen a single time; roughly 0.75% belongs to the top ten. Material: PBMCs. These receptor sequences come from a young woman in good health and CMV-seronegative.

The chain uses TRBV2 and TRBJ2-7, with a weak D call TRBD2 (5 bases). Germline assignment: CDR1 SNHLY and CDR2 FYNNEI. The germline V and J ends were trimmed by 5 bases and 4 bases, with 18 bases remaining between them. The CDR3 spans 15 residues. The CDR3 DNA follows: TGTGCCAGCAGTTCTAATGGCATTCGGGGTTACGAGCAGTACTTC. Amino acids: CASSSNGIRGYEQYF.

CDR3 sequence: CASSRGVANTGELFF. CDR3 bases: TGCGCCAGCAGCCGCGGGGTCGCGAACACCGGGGAGCTGTTTTTT. This rearrangement joins TRBV5-1 to TRBJ2-2; a weak D match, TRBD2 (6 bases). Trimming stripped 4 bases from V and 0 bases from J, with 10 bases between. Looked up from germline, CDR1 is SGHRS and CDR2 is YFSETQ. The CDR3 sequence is 15 residues long.

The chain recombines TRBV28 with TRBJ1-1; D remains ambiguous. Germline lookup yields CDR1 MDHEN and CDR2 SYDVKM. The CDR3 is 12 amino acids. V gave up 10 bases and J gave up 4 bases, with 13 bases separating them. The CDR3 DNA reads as TGTGCCACTCTTCAAGGGAGCACTGAAGCTTTCTTT. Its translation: CATLQGSTEAFF.

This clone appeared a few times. The CDR3 spells CASSIPKGIAFPGNTIYF. For the CDR3, the DNA is TGTGCCAGCAGCATCCCAAAGGGGATTGCTTTTCCTGGAAACACCATATATTTT. The rearrangement uses TRBV21-1 and TRBJ1-3; the table's D call TRBD1 went unverified against the DNA. TRBV21-1 is described as a pseudogene. This CDR3 has 18 residues.

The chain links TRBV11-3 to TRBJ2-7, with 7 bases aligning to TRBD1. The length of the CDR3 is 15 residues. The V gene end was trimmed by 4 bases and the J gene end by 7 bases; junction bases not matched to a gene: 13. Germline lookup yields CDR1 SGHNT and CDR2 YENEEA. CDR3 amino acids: CASSYRQGPRVEQYF. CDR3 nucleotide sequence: TGTGCCAGCAGCTACCGACAGGGACCGAGGGTGGAGCAGTACTTC.

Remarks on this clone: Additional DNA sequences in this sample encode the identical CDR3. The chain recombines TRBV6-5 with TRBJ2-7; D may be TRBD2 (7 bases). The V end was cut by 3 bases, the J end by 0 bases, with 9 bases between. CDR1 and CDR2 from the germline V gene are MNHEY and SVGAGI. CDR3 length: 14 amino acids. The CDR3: CASSYGGASYEQYF. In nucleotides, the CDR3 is TGTGCCAGCAGTTATGGGGGGGCCTCCTACGAGCAGTACTTC.

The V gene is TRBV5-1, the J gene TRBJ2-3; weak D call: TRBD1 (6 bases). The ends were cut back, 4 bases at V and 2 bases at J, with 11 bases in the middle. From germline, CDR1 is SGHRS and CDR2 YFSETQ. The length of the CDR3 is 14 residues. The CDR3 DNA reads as TGCGCCAGCAGCAGGGACACAAACACAGATACGCAGTATTTT. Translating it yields CASSRDTNTDTQYF.

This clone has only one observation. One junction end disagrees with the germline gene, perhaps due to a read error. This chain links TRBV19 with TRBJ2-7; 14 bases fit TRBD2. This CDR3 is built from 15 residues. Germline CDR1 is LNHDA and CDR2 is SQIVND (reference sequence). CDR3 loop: CASSAPGTSGSFLIF. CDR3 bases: TGTGCCAGTAGTGCCCCCGGGACTAGCGGGAGCTTCCTCATCTTC.

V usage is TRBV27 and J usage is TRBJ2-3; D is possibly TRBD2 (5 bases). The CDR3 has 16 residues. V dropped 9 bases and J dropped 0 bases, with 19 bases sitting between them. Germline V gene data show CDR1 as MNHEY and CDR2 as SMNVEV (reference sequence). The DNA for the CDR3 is TGTGCCAGTGCCTACTGGAGCGGTTCTAGCACAGATACGCAGTATTTT. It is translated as CASAYWSGSSTDTQYF.

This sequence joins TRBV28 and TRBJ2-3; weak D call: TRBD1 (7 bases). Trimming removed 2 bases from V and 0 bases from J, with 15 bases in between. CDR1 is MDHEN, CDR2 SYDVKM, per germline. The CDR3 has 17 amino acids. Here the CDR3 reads CASSLRPRGESTDTQYF. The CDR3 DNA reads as TGTGCCAGCAGTTTAAGGCCCAGGGGGGAGAGCACAGATACGCAGTATTTT. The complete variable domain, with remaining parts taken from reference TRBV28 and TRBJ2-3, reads DVKVTQSSRYLVKRTGEKVFLECVQDMDHENMFWYRQDPGLGLRLIYFSYDVKMKEKGDIPEGYSVSREKKERFSLILESASTNQTSMYLCASSLRPRGESTDTQYFGPGTRLTVL.

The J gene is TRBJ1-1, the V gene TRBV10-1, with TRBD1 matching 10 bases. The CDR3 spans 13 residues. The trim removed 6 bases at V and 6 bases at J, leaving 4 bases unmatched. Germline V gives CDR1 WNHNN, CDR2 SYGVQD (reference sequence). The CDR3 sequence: CASRDRGWSEAFF. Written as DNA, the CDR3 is TGCGCCAGCAGGGACAGGGGGTGGTCTGAAGCTTTCTTT.

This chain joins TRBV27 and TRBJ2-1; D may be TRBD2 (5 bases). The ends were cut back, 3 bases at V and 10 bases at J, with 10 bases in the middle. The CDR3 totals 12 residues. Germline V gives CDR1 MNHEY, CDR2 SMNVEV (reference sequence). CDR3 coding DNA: TGTGCCAGCAGTTTTCACAGCGGCGAGCAGTTCTTC. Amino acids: CASSFHSGEQFF.

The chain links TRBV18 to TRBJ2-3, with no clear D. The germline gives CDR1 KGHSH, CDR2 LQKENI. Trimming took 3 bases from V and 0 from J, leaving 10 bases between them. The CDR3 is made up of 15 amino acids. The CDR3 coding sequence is TGTGCCAGCTCACCTTACGGGTCTAGCACAGATACGCAGTATTTT. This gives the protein CASSPYGSSTDTQYF.

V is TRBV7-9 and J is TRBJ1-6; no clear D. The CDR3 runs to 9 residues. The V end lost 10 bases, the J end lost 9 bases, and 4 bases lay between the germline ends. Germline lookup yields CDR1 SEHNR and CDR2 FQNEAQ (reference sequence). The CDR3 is CAIGSPLHF. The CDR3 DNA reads TGTGCCATCGGTTCACCCCTCCACTTT.

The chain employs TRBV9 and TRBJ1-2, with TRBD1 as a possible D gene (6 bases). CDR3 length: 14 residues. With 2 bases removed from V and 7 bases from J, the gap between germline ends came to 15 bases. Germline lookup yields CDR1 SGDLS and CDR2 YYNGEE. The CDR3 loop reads CASSVSGGHAGYTF. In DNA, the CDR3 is TGTGCCAGCAGCGTCTCGGGGGGGCACGCTGGCTACACCTTC.

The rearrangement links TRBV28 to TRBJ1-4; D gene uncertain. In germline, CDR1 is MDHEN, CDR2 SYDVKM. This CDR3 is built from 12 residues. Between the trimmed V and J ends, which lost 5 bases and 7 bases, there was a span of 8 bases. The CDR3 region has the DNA TGTGCCAGCAGTATTCGACTTGAAAAACTGTTTTTT. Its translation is CASSIRLEKLFF.

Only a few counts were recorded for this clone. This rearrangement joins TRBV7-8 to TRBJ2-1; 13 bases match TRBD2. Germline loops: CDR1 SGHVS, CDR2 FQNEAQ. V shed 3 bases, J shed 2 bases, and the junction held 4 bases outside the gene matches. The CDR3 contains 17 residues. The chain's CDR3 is CASSFLLAGGTYNEQFF. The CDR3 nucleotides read TGTGCCAGCAGCTTTTTACTAGCGGGGGGGACCTACAATGAGCAGTTCTTC. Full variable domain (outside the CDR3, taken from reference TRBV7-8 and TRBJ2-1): GAGVSQSPRYKVAKRGQDVALRCDPISGHVSLFWYQQALGQGPEFLTYFQNEAQLDKSGLPSDRFFAERPEGSVSTLKIQRTQQEDSAVYLCASSFLLAGGTYNEQFFGPGTRLTVL.

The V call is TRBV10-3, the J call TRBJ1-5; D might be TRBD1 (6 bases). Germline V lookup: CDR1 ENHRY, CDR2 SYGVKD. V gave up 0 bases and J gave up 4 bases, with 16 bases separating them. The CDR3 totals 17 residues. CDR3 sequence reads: CAISESGNRAPNQPQHF. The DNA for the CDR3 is TGTGCCATCAGTGAGTCGGGGAACAGGGCCCCTAATCAGCCCCAGCATTTT.

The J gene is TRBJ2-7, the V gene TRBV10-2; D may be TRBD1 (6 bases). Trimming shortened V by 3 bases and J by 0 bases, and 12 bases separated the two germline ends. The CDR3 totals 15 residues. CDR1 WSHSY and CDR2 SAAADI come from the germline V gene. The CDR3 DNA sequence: TGCGCCAGCAGTGATGGGGGCGAATCCTCCTACGAGCAGTACTTC. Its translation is CASSDGGESSYEQYF.

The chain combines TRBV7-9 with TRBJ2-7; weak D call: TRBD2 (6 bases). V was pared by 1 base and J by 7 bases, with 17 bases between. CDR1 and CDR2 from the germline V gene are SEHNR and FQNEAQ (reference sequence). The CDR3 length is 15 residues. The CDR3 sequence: CASSLVEGGFGEQYF. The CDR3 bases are TGTGCCAGCAGCTTAGTTGAAGGAGGGTTTGGGGAGCAGTACTTC.

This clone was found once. CDR3: CASSPQDRDSYEQYF. In DNA, the CDR3 is TGTGCCAGCAGCCCCCAGGACAGGGACTCCTACGAGCAGTACTTC. The chain combines TRBV28 with TRBJ2-7; 8 bases fit TRBD1. V shed 6 bases, J shed 0 bases, and the junction held 7 bases outside the gene matches. This CDR3 region has 15 residues. CDR1 and CDR2 from the germline V gene are MDHEN and SYDVKM.